Included here is one T cell receptor beta chain sequence, with context. Its specificity is not known. Here immunoSEQ multiplex PCR was the method, and the copy in TCRdb shows in-frame clones only, minus some. The sample holds some 28,000 clones, 75% to 85% seen once. This entry belongs to a study of OX40 agonist ivuxolimab in advanced cancers. Study-wide context: Participants, 75% to 85% male, averaged roughly 60 years of age, ranging from about 23 to 79. Partial responses were achieved by three patients, one with hepatocellular carcinoma and two with cutaneous melanoma. Overall study findings and caveats: Dose levels from 0.1 to 3.0 mg/kg saw CD4+ and CD8+ blood T cells expand clonally by week 6.

The V end lost 2 bases, the J end lost 3 bases, and 10 bases lay between the germline ends. The germline V gene encodes CDR1 MDHEN and CDR2 SYDVKM. There are 14 residues in the CDR3. The V and J genes are TRBV28 and TRBJ1-2; D perhaps matches TRBD1 (5 bases). The TCR was taken from an adult with an advanced solid tumor such as melanoma, head and neck, liver or kidney cancer. This specimen consisted of CD4+ or CD8+ T cells sorted from blood, obtained in a trial of the OX40 agonist ivuxolimab. DNA for the CDR3: TGTGCCAGCAGTTTAATCGACAGCGACTATGGCTACACCTTC. This gives the protein CASSLIDSDYGYTF.